This T cell receptor beta chain was observed in a study of T cells in tuberculosis (dated by TCRdb to the late 2010s). With regard to the full study: In the study, CD1B tetramers and high-throughput TCR immunosequencing were combined to characterize T cells specific for the mycobacterial lipid antigen glucose monomycolate (GMM).

The full study reports these points: T cells binding the CD1B-GMM tetramer with low affinity may have been missed by the stringent sort gate.

Comment on this clone: No per-base quality is available; no much larger clone lies one base away.

Sequences MNHEY (CDR1) and SVGAGI (CDR2) are obtained from the germline V gene. Germline trimming: 2 bases from V, 8 bases from J; junction bases outside gene matches: 11. The CDR3 numbers 16 residues from cysteine through phenylalanine. The entry retains the CDR3 DNA only, 48 bases that are in frame from base 1. Because TCR-alpha and TCR-beta chains were sequenced unpaired, no chain pairing information was available. The immunoSEQ multiplex PCR assay was used to generate TCR libraries, with TCR-beta and/or TCR-alpha/delta assays applied to each sample. The Illumina high-throughput platform was used to sequence the amplified TCR libraries. The original pipeline was this. Clustering and dimensionality reduction relied on pairwise TCRdist distances among GMM-specific receptors from T cells that were either sorted ex vivo or expanded in vitro. Sequence motifs defined by gene usage and CDR3 content were tested for enrichment in tetramer-positive versus tetramer-negative populations. TCRdb took over this immuneACCESS table, retaining in-frame rearrangements with V and J assigned. Such tables are incomplete; in checked studies, under half of the missing clones stem from an unresolved V gene, and the remainder is unexplained. That table gives V, J and clone size, and the DNA gave D and trimming. This sample lists about 88,000 clones; about nine tenths were detected once. Of the sample, 1.9% falls within the top ten clones.

Thawed, overnight-rested PBMC were stained with GMM-loaded CD1B tetramer, a Live/Dead dye and anti-CD3, then sorted on a FACS Aria II. The CD1B tetramers were loaded with C32 glucose monomycolate that had been purified from Rhodococcus equi. Before cryopreservation, the PBMC used for tetramer sorting had been depleted of CD14-expressing monocytes for a separate study. About 100,000 tetramer-negative cells were sorted from each donor and analyzed alongside the tetramer-positive cells. Antigen-specific T cells were sorted from a few healthy South African adults using GMM-loaded CD1B tetramers. The sample taken for sequencing was CD1b-GMM tetramer-negative cells sorted from PBMCs. The sample's cell subset or site label, decoded: T cells not binding CD1B-GMM tetramer, sorted from same donor. The sequence links TRBV6-5 to TRBJ2-3; the junction holds 9 bases that match TRBD2. This sequence originates from an adult woman with latent tuberculosis. The CDR3 is CASSYSWAGGHTTQYF. The nucleotides read TGTGCCAGCAGTTACAGTTGGGCGGGGGGGCATACTACGCAGTATTTT.